The clone carrying this TCR beta chain was recorded a few times. Its cognate antigen is unknown. The entry originates in a study of response to subunit inactivated influenza vaccine. Findings of the study overall: That few new T cells are recruited by each seasonal influenza vaccination was the authors' suggestion.

Each CDR3 protein gets one entry after TCRdb re-called the RT-PCR reads with MiXCR. The data show hundreds of thousands of distinct CDR3 sequences, 15% to 20% seen once. In germline, CDR1 is SGHNT, CDR2 YYREEE (reference sequence). The CDR3 is made up of 15 amino acids. V lost 3 bases, J lost 0 bases, and 4 bases stayed unmatched. This TCR derives from a man between 50 and 75 years old who received an inactivated influenza vaccine. Sequencing used CD4+ T cells sorted from PBMCs, obtained 23 months after vaccination. The rearrangement links TRBV5-4 to TRBJ2-7, with 9 bases that match TRBD1. CDR3 nucleotides: TGTGCCAGCAGCTCCAGGACAGGGGCCTCCTACGAGCAGTACTTC. It yields the protein CASSSRTGASYEQYF.